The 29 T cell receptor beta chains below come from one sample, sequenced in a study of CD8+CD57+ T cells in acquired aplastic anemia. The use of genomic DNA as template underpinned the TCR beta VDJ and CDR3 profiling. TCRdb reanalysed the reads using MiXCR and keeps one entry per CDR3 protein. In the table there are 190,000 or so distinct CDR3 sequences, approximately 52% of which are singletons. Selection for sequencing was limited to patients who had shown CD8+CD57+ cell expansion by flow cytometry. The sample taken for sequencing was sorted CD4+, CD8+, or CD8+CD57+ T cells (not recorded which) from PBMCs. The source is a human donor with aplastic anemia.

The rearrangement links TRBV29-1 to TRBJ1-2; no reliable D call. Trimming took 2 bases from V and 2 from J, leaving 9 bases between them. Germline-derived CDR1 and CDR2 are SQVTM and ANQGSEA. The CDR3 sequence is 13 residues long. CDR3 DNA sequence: TGCAGCGTTGAAAACACTGGCAACTATGGCTACACCTTC. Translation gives CSVENTGNYGYTF.

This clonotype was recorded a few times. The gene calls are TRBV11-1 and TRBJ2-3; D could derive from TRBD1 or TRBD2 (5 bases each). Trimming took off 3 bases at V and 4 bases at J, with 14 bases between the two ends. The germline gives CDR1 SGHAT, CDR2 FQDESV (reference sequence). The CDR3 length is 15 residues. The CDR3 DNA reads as TGTGCCAGCAGCTTGGGGGTTGTGGGGGCAGATACGCAGTATTTT. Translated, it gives CASSLGVVGADTQYF.

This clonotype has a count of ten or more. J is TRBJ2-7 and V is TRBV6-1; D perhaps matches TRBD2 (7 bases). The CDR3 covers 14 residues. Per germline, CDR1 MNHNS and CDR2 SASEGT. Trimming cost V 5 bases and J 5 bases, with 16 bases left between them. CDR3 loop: CASSPRGALNEQYF. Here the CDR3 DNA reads TGTGCCAGCAGTCCTCGGGGGGCTCTCAACGAGCAGTACTTC.

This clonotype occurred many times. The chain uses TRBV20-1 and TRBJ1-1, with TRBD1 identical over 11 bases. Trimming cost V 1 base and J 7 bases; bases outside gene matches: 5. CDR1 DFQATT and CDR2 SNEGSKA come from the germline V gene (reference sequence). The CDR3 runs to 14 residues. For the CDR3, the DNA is TGCAGTGCTAGAGTCCGGACAGGGGGCGGTGAAGCTTTCTTT. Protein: CSARVRTGGGEAFF.

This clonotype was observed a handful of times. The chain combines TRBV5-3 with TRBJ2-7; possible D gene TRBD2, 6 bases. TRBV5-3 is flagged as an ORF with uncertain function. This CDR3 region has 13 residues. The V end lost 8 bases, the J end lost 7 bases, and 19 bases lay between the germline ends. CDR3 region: CASSQEAGREQYF. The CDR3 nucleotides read TGTGCCAGCAGCCAAGAGGCGGGGCGGGAGCAGTACTTC.

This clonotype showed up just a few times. CDR3 in amino acids: CSAGTALEQYF. The CDR3 nucleotides are TGCAGTGCCGGGACGGCCTTAGAGCAGTACTTC. The chain combines TRBV20-1 with TRBJ2-7; D could derive from TRBD1 or TRBD2 (5 bases each). The CDR3 spans 11 residues. CDR1 DFQATT and CDR2 SNEGSKA come from the germline V gene (reference sequence). Trimming cost V 6 bases and J 7 bases, with 13 bases left between them.

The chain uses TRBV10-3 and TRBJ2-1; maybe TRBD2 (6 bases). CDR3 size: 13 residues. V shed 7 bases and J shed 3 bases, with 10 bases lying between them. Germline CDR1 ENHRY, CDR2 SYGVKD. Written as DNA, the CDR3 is TGTGCCATCACTGGGACTGACTACAATGAGCAGTTCTTC. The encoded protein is CAITGTDYNEQFF.

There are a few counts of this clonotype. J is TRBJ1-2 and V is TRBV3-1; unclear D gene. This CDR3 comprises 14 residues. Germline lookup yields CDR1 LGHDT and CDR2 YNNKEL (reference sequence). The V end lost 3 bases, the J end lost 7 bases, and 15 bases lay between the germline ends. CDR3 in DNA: TGTGCCAGCAGCCATCTCGGGGTCATGGGTGGCTACACCTTC. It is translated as CASSHLGVMGGYTF.

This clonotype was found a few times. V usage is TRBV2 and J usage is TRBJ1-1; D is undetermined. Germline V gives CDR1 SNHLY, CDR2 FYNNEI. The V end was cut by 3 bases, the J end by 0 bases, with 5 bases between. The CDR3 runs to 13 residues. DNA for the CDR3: TGTGCCAGCAGTGACAGCATGAACACTGAAGCTTTCTTT. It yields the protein CASSDSMNTEAFF.

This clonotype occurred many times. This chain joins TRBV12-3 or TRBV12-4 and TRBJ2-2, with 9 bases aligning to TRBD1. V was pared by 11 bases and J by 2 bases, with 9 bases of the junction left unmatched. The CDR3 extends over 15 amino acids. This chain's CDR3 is CAGGGTGRNTGELFF. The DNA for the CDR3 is TGTGCCGGCGGTGGGACAGGGAGAAACACCGGGGAGCTGTTTTTT.

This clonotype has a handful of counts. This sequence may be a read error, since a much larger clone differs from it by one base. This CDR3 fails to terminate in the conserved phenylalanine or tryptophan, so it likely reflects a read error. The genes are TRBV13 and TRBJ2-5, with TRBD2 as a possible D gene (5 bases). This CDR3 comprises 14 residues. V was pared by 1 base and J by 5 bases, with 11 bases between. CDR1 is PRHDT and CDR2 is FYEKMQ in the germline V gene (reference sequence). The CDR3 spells CASSLDAGVETQYS. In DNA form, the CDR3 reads TGTGCCAGCAGCTTAGATGCCGGGGTGGAGACCCAGTACTCC.

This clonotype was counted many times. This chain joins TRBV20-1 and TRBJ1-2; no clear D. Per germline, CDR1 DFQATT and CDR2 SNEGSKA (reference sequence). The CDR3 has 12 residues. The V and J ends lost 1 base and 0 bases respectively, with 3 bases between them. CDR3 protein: CSARVTNYGYTF. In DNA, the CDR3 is TGCAGTGCTAGAGTGACTAACTATGGCTACACCTTC.

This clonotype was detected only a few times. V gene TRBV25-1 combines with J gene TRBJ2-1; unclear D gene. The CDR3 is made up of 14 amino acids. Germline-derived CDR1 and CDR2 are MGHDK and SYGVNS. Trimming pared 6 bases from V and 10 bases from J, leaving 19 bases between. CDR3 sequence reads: CASSPRALQGEQFF. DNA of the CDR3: TGTGCCAGCAGCCCGAGAGCCTTACAAGGGGAGCAGTTCTTC.

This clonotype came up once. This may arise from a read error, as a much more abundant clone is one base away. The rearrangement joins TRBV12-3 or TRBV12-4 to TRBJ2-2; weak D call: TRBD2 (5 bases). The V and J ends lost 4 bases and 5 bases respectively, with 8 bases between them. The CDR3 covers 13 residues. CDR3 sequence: CASSYSGTGELFF. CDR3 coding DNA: TGTGCCAGCAGTTACAGCGGAACCGGGGAGCTGTTTTTT.

The CDR3 spells CASSYVGGNEQFF. CDR3 coding DNA: TGTGCCAGCAGTTACGTCGGGGGTAATGAGCAGTTCTTC. The rearrangement uses TRBV6-5 and TRBJ2-1; the D gene is possibly TRBD2 (6 bases). Germline V gene data show CDR1 as MNHEY and CDR2 as SVGAGI. The CDR3 runs to 13 residues. The V gene lost 2 bases and the J gene lost 7 bases, with 9 bases spanning the gap.

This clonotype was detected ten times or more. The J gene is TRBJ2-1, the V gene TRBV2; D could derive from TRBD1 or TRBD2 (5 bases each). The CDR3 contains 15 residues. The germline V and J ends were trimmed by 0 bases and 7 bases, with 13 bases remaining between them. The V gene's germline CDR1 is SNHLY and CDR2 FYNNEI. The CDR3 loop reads CASSEAPGRGNEQFF. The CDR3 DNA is TGTGCCAGCAGTGAAGCGCCAGGGCGCGGGAATGAGCAGTTCTTC.

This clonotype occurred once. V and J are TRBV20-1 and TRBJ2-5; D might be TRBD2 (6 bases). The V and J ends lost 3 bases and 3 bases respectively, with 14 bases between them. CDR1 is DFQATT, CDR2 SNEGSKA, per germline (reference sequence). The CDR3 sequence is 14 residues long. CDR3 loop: CSARRAGLKETQYF. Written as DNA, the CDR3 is TGCAGTGCTAGGCGAGCGGGTCTAAAAGAGACCCAGTACTTC.

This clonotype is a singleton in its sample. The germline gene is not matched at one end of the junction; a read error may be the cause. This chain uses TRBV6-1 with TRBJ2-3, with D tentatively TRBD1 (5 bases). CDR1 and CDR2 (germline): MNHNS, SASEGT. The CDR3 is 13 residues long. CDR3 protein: CASSEVPTGTQYF. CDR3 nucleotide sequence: TGTGCCAGCAGTGAGGTGCCCACAGGTACGCAGTATTTT.

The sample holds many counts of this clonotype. The CDR3 DNA reads TGCAGCGTTGACCAGTCCGGGACTAGCACAGATACGCAGTATTTT. Its translation: CSVDQSGTSTDTQYF. The chain recombines TRBV29-1 with TRBJ2-3; weak D call: TRBD2 (6 bases). Per germline, CDR1 SQVTM and CDR2 ANQGSEA. The CDR3 contains 15 residues. Trimming left V 3 bases short and J 0 bases short, with 13 bases between.

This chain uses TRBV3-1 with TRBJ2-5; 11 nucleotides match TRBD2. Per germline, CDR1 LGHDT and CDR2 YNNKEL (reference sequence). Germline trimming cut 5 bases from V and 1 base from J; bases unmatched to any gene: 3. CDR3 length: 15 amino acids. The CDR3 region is CASSTTSGSQETQYF. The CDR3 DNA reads TGTGCCAGCAGCACCACTAGCGGGAGCCAAGAGACCCAGTACTTC.

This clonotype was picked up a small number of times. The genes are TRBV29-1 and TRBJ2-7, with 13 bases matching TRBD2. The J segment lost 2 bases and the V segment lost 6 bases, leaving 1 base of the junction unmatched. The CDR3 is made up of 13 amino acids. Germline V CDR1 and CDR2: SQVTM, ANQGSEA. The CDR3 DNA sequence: TGCAGCGTGGGGACTAGCGGGACCTACGAGCAGTACTTC. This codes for CSVGTSGTYEQYF.

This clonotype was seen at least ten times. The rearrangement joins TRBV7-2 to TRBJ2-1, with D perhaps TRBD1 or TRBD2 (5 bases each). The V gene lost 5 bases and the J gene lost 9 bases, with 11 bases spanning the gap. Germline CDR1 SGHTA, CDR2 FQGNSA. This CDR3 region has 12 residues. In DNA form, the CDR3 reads TGTGCCAGCAGCGGGGGTATAGGTGAGCAGTTCTTC. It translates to CASSGGIGEQFF.

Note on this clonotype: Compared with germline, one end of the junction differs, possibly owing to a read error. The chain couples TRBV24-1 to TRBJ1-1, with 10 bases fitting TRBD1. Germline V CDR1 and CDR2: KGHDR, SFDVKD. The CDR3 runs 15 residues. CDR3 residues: CATSDLTGGKTEAFF. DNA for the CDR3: TGTGCCACCAGTGACCTGACAGGGGGCAAGACTGAAGCCTTCTTT.

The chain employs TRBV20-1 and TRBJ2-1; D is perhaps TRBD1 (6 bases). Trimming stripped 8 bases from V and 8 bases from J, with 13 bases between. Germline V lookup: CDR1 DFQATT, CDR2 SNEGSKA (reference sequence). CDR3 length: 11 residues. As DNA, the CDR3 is TGCAGTATCACAGGGCGCGATGAGCAGTTCTTC. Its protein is CSITGRDEQFF.

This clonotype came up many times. CDR3 nucleotides: TGCAGTGCTAGAGATTATCGAGCGAACACTGAAGCTTTCTTT. Its translation: CSARDYRANTEAFF. The chain carries TRBV20-1 and TRBJ1-1, with D hard to call. The ends were cut back, 0 bases at V and 1 base at J, with 9 bases in the middle. The germline CDR1 and CDR2 sequences are DFQATT and SNEGSKA (reference sequence). The CDR3 runs to 14 residues.

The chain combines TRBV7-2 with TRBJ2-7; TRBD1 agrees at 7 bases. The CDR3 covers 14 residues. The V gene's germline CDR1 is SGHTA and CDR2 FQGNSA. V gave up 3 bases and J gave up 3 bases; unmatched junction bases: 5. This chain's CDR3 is CASSLSGQNYEQYF. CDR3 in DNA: TGTGCCAGCAGCTTGTCGGGACAGAACTACGAGCAGTACTTC.

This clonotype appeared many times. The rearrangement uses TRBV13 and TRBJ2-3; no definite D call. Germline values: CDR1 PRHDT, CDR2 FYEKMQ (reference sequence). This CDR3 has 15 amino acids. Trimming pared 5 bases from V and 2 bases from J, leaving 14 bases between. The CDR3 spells CASSPAGRITDTQYF. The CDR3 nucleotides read TGTGCCAGCAGCCCAGCTGGCAGAATCACAGATACGCAGTATTTT.

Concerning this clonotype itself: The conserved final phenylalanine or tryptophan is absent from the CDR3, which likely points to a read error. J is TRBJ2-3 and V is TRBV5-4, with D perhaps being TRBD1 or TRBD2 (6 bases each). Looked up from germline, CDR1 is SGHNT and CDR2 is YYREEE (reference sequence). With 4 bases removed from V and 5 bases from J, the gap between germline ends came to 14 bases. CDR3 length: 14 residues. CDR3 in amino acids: CASSLTGRLDTQYS. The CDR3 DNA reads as TGTGCCAGCAGCCTCACAGGGAGGTTAGATACGCAGTATTCT.

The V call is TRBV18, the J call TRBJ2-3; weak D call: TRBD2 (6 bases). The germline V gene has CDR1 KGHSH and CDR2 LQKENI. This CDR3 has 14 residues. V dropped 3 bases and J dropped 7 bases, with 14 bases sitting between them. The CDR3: CASSPGRGVYTQYF. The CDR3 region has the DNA TGTGCCAGCTCACCCGGGCGGGGTGTATATACGCAGTATTTT.